Below are 32 T cell receptor beta chains sequenced from a single sample in a study of cytomegalovirus exposure and HLA in healthy donors. The primer mix had 60 Vbeta and 13 Jbeta primers. Generated by immunoSEQ multiplex PCR, the TCRdb table keeps only in-frame clones and is missing some. The table records roughly 150,000 clones, 70% to 75% of them present only once. The sequenced sample was PBMCs. The receptor set was obtained from a man between 18 and 35 years old in good health and CMV-seropositive.

As regards this clone: Distinct nucleotide sequences in the sample also encode this CDR3. The chain combines TRBV27 with TRBJ2-1; D is undetermined. Germline-derived CDR1 and CDR2 are MNHEY and SMNVEV (reference sequence). V shed 0 bases and J shed 8 bases, with 5 bases lying between them. This CDR3 spans 12 amino acids. CDR3 nucleotides: TGTGCCAGCAGTTTATCCCGGGATGAGCAGTTCTTC. Protein: CASSLSRDEQFF.

This sequence joins TRBV7-9 and TRBJ1-2; TRBD1 agrees at 7 bases. CDR3 length equals 13 residues. Trimming took 10 bases from V and 5 from J; bases not matched to a gene: 10. From germline, CDR1 is SEHNR and CDR2 FQNEAQ (reference sequence). CDR3 in DNA: TGTGCCACTCCCCGGACAGGACTGTATGGCTACACCTTC. It specifies CATPRTGLYGYTF.

As concerns this clone: Other DNA sequences of this sample code for an identical CDR3. The gene calls are TRBV6-1 and TRBJ1-1; TRBD1 agrees at 8 bases. This CDR3 is built from 14 residues. V lost 6 bases, J lost 7 bases, and 10 bases stayed unmatched. Germline V CDR1 and CDR2: MNHNS, SASEGT. In DNA form, the CDR3 reads TGTGCCAGCAGACCGGGGACAGGCTGGATTGAAGCTTTCTTT. Residues: CASRPGTGWIEAFF.

This rearrangement joins TRBV28 to TRBJ1-2; 7 bases agree with TRBD1. There are 15 residues in the CDR3. In germline, CDR1 is MDHEN, CDR2 SYDVKM. With V trimmed by 1 base and J by 4 bases, 6 bases remained unmatched. CDR3 nucleotides: TGTGCCAGCAGTTTATCGGACAGGAGCTTCTATGGCTACACCTTC. Translating gives CASSLSDRSFYGYTF.

This clone showed up just a few times. V is TRBV25-1 and J is TRBJ2-1; 7 bases line up with TRBD1. V was pared by 4 bases and J by 4 bases, with 7 bases of the junction left unmatched. From germline, CDR1 is MGHDK and CDR2 SYGVNS. The CDR3 length is 15 residues. CDR3 amino acids: CASSVGQVNYNEQFF. CDR3 nucleotide sequence: TGTGCCAGCAGTGTCGGACAGGTTAATTACAATGAGCAGTTCTTC.

This rearrangement joins TRBV5-1 to TRBJ2-3; 8 nucleotides line up with TRBD2. This CDR3 is built from 15 residues. Germline V gene lookup returns CDR1 SGHRS and CDR2 YFSETQ. Losses at the gene ends were 4 bases for V and 2 bases for J; bases not matched to a gene: 6. CDR3 residues: CASSPSGLDTDTQYF. CDR3 in DNA: TGCGCCAGCAGCCCCTCGGGACTAGACACAGATACGCAGTATTTT. The variable domain in full, completed from reference TRBV5-1 and TRBJ2-3, reads KAGVTQTPRYLIKTRGQQVTLSCSPISGHRSVSWYQQTPGQGLQFLFEYFSETQRNKGNFPGRFSGRQFSNSRSEMNVSTLELGDSALYLCASSPSGLDTDTQYFGPGTRLTVL.

The chain recombines TRBV7-2 with TRBJ2-1, with a tentative D call TRBD2 (6 bases). The CDR3 loop spans 15 amino acids. V was cut by 5 bases and J by 1 base, with 12 bases left in between. Germline CDR1 reads SGHTA; CDR2 reads FQGNSA. The CDR3 region is CASSPTSFSYNEQFF. DNA for the CDR3: TGTGCCAGCAGCCCGACTAGTTTTTCCTACAATGAGCAGTTCTTC.

The chain links TRBV6-4 to TRBJ1-1; no definite D call. Germline lookup yields CDR1 MRHNA and CDR2 SNTAGT. The CDR3 length is 15 residues. Trimming cost V 3 bases and J 0 bases, with 11 bases left between them. This CDR3 reads CASSETHLMNTEAFF. For the CDR3, the DNA is TGTGCCAGCAGTGAGACACACCTCATGAACACTGAAGCTTTCTTT.

This clone was counted only a few times. The rearrangement uses TRBV5-6 and TRBJ1-5; D is uncertain. The germline V gene has CDR1 SGHDT and CDR2 YYEEEE. V was clipped by 4 bases and J by 2 bases, with 16 bases between them. This CDR3 region has 16 residues. The DNA of the CDR3 is TGTGCCAGCAGCCATAGTTGGGCTGAAGGCAATCAGCCCCAGCATTTT. Amino acid sequence: CASSHSWAEGNQPQHF.

V is TRBV2 and J is TRBJ1-4, with D maybe TRBD1 (5 bases). Per the germline V gene, CDR1 is SNHLY and CDR2 is FYNNEI. Trimming took 9 bases from V and 0 from J, leaving 11 bases between them. This CDR3 contains 14 residues. The CDR3 DNA sequence: TGTGCCAGTAATTGGGGCACAACTAATGAAAAACTGTTTTTT. Its protein is CASNWGTTNEKLFF.

CDR3 sequence (DNA): TGTGCCTGGGACAAGACAGGGTACGGCTACACCTTC. This translates into CAWDKTGYGYTF. This chain connects TRBV30 to TRBJ1-2, with 7 bases that match TRBD1. The J segment lost 8 bases and the V segment lost 5 bases, leaving 8 bases of the junction unmatched. Germline V gene data show CDR1 as GTSNPN and CDR2 as SVGIG (reference sequence). The CDR3 consists of 12 residues.

The rearrangement joins TRBV11-2 to TRBJ2-7; D perhaps matches TRBD1 (5 bases). Germline CDR1 is SGHAT and CDR2 is FQNNGV. The CDR3 loop spans 14 amino acids. Trimming shortened V by 0 bases and J by 6 bases, and 12 bases separated the two germline ends. This chain's CDR3 is CASSLDPGFGEQYV. The CDR3 nucleotides are TGTGCCAGCAGCTTAGACCCAGGGTTTGGCGAGCAGTACGTC.

CDR3 sequence: CASSPRASGQETQYF. Here the CDR3 DNA reads TGTGCCAGCAGCCCCAGGGCTAGCGGCCAAGAGACCCAGTACTTC. The chain combines TRBV11-3 with TRBJ2-5; 7 nucleotides align to TRBD2. V lost 5 bases, J lost 1 base, and 7 bases stayed unmatched. The CDR3 length is 15 residues. Germline V CDR1 and CDR2: SGHNT, YENEEA.

This clone has only a few counts. The chain combines TRBV13 with TRBJ2-5, with D tentatively TRBD1 (6 bases). This CDR3 is built from 13 residues. Trimming shortened V by 6 bases and J by 3 bases, and 11 bases separated the two germline ends. Germline CDR1 PRHDT, CDR2 FYEKMQ (reference sequence). For the CDR3, the DNA is TGTGCCAGCAGTATGACAGGTGAAGAGACCCAGTACTTC. Its protein product is CASSMTGEETQYF. Complete variable domain (other parts from reference TRBV13 and TRBJ2-5): AAGVIQSPRHLIKEKRETATLKCYPIPRHDTVYWYQQGPGQDPQFLISFYEKMQSDKGSIPDRFSAQQFSDYHSELNMSSLELGDSALYFCASSMTGEETQYFGPGTRLLVL.

In the case of this clone: Other DNA sequences from this sample encode an identical CDR3 as well. V usage is TRBV2 and J usage is TRBJ2-5, with 14 bases identical to TRBD2. Germline CDR1 is SNHLY and CDR2 is FYNNEI. Losses at the gene ends were 6 bases for V and 2 bases for J; bases not matched to a gene: 5. The CDR3 has 16 residues. CDR3 amino acids: CASSSGLAGGQETQYF. The CDR3 region has the DNA TGTGCCAGCAGCTCAGGACTAGCGGGGGGACAAGAGACCCAGTACTTC.

This chain uses TRBV11-3 with TRBJ1-6; D not certain. The V gene lost 0 bases and the J gene lost 6 bases, with 12 bases spanning the gap. Germline CDR1 reads SGHNT; CDR2 reads YENEEA. The CDR3 contains 16 residues. CDR3 in amino acids: CASSLDRLISNSPLHF. DNA for the CDR3: TGTGCCAGCAGCTTAGACAGACTGATATCTAATTCACCCCTCCACTTT.

The chain joins TRBV6-1 to TRBJ2-1; TRBD1 aligns across 7 bases. V dropped 5 bases and J dropped 4; count of bases not matched to a gene: 5. CDR1 is MNHNS and CDR2 is SASEGT in the germline V gene. This CDR3 contains 14 residues. The CDR3 region has the DNA TGTGCCAGCAGTTTGACAGGGCGATACAATGAGCAGTTCTTC. This gives the protein CASSLTGRYNEQFF.

The chain carries TRBV6-5 and TRBJ1-3; D unclear. The germline gives CDR1 MNHEY, CDR2 SVGAGI. This CDR3 has 15 amino acids. V shed 0 bases and J shed 0 bases, with 6 bases lying between them. CDR3 sequence reads: CASSYSADSGNTIYF. In nucleotides, the CDR3 is TGTGCCAGCAGTTACTCGGCAGACTCTGGAAACACCATATATTTT.

The V and J genes are TRBV6-5 and TRBJ1-1, with D possibly being TRBD1 (6 bases). The CDR3 covers 13 residues. Trimming removed 8 bases from V and 4 bases from J, with 14 bases in between. The germline gives CDR1 MNHEY, CDR2 SVGAGI. This CDR3 reads CASRPTGITEAFF. CDR3 sequence (DNA): TGTGCCAGCCGTCCCACAGGGATCACTGAAGCTTTCTTT.

The count of this clone is one. The chain employs TRBV7-9 and TRBJ1-1; 12 positions agree with TRBD1. CDR1 and CDR2 from the germline V gene are SEHNR and FQNEAQ (reference sequence). Unmatched junction bases numbered 5, after V lost 4 bases and J lost 5 bases. The CDR3 extends over 15 amino acids. The CDR3 loop reads CASSSGDRGHTEAFF. The CDR3 DNA sequence: TGTGCCAGCAGCTCAGGGGACAGGGGGCATACTGAAGCTTTCTTT.

CDR3 loop: CAWSKGPGRGGELFF. CDR3 sequence (DNA): TGTGCCTGGAGTAAAGGCCCGGGGCGGGGCGGGGAGCTGTTTTTT. The chain carries TRBV30 and TRBJ2-2; the D gene is possibly TRBD2 (6 bases). Trimming removed 2 bases from V and 7 bases from J, with 17 bases in between. CDR1 and CDR2 (germline): GTSNPN, SVGIG (reference sequence). The CDR3 totals 15 residues.

This clone was observed once. The gene calls are TRBV5-6 and TRBJ1-3; the D is unclear. The CDR3 extends over 13 amino acids. Trimming stripped 3 bases from V and 6 bases from J, with 10 bases between. Germline V CDR1 and CDR2: SGHDT, YYEEEE. The CDR3, as DNA: TGTGCCAGCAGCTCCCCCTCGTCAAACACCATATATTTT. Translated, it gives CASSSPSSNTIYF.

The chain links TRBV5-1 to TRBJ2-2; D call uncertain. CDR3 length equals 13 residues. Trimming cost V 1 base and J 6 bases, with 7 bases left between them. Germline V gene data show CDR1 as SGHRS and CDR2 as YFSETQ. CDR3 in DNA: TGCGCCAGCAGCTTGCCACCAGCCGGGGAGCTGTTTTTT. Encoded protein: CASSLPPAGELFF. Complete variable domain (other parts from reference TRBV5-1 and TRBJ2-2): KAGVTQTPRYLIKTRGQQVTLSCSPISGHRSVSWYQQTPGQGLQFLFEYFSETQRNKGNFPGRFSGRQFSNSRSEMNVSTLELGDSALYLCASSLPPAGELFFGEGSRLTVL.

The J gene is TRBJ2-1, the V gene TRBV7-2, with 11 bases identical to TRBD2. CDR1 and CDR2 (germline): SGHTA, FQGNSA. The V and J ends lost 6 bases and 1 base, in that order; junction bases with no gene match: 5. CDR3 length: 16 residues. CDR3 sequence (DNA): TGTGCCAGCAGGTCATTAGCGGGGGGGTCCTACAATGAGCAGTTCTTC. Encoded protein: CASRSLAGGSYNEQFF.

This clone was seen only once. The chain has TRBV6-5 and TRBJ2-1; 12 bases map to TRBD2. CDR1 is MNHEY and CDR2 is SVGAGI in the germline V gene. The trim removed 8 bases at V and 7 bases at J, leaving 3 bases unmatched. The CDR3 length is 13 residues. DNA for the CDR3: TGTGCCAGCGGGACTAGCGGGTTAAATGAGCAGTTCTTC. Translation: CASGTSGLNEQFF.

The genes are TRBV14 and TRBJ1-1; D gene uncertain. V lost 1 base and J 4 bases, leaving 7 bases between the germline ends. Germline V gene lookup returns CDR1 SGHDN and CDR2 FVKESK. The CDR3 sequence is 13 residues long. The CDR3 protein is CASSQGPGTEAFF. DNA of the CDR3: TGTGCCAGCAGCCAAGGACCGGGCACTGAAGCTTTCTTT. The full variable domain, rest sourced from reference TRBV14 and TRBJ1-1, is EAGVTQFPSHSVIEKGQTVTLRCDPISGHDNLYWYRRVMGKEIKFLLHFVKESKQDESGMPNNRFLAERTGGTYSTLKVQPAELEDSGVYFCASSQGPGTEAFFGQGTRLTVV.

The chain recombines TRBV5-4 with TRBJ1-2; 10 bases match TRBD1. The CDR3 contains 15 residues. V lost 2 bases and J lost 8; bases outside the gene matches: 9. Germline values: CDR1 SGHNT, CDR2 YYREEE (reference sequence). DNA for the CDR3: TGTGCCAGCAGCTTTGGTGGGACAGGGGAGACCGGCTACACCTTC. This sequence encodes CASSFGGTGETGYTF.

The chain uses TRBV6-1 and TRBJ2-1; tentatively, D is TRBD2 (5 bases). The CDR3 runs 12 residues. V lost 4 bases to trimming and J lost 8 bases, with 9 bases between them. In germline, CDR1 is MNHNS, CDR2 SASEGT. The CDR3 sequence: CASSVWGDEQFF. In DNA form, the CDR3 reads TGTGCCAGCAGTGTATGGGGAGATGAGCAGTTCTTC.

J is TRBJ1-1 and V is TRBV2, with D unclear. The CDR3 runs to 12 residues. V lost 3 bases, J lost 4 bases, and 6 bases lay in between. CDR1 and CDR2 from the germline V gene are SNHLY and FYNNEI. The CDR3 DNA is TGTGCCAGCAGTGAGGGCGCCACTGAAGCTTTCTTT. As protein: CASSEGATEAFF.

The chain recombines TRBV9 with TRBJ1-1, with a possible D match to TRBD1 (5 bases). This CDR3 has 13 amino acids. The V and J ends lost 3 bases and 3 bases respectively, with 9 bases between them. CDR1 and CDR2 from the germline V gene are SGDLS and YYNGEE. This CDR3 is CASSADIYTEAFF. The CDR3 region has the DNA TGTGCCAGCAGCGCGGACATTTACACTGAAGCTTTCTTT.

The V call is TRBV5-1, the J call TRBJ2-5; D is possibly TRBD2 (6 bases). This CDR3 comprises 15 residues. Between the trimmed V and J ends, which lost 5 bases and 4 bases, there was a span of 18 bases. CDR1 and CDR2 from the germline V gene are SGHRS and YFSETQ. In nucleotides, the CDR3 is TGCGCCAGCAGTTGGGCCGGGACTCAGGGAGAGACCCAGTACTTC. Translation gives CASSWAGTQGETQYF.

This clone was seen a few times. V gene TRBV25-1 combines with J gene TRBJ1-1; TRBD1 aligns across 7 bases. The germline V gene encodes CDR1 MGHDK and CDR2 SYGVNS. Trimming took 1 base from V and 0 from J; bases not matched to a gene: 2. This CDR3 is 15 amino acids long. CDR3 sequence reads: CASSELGQMNTEAFF. The CDR3 nucleotides are TGTGCCAGCAGTGAATTGGGACAGATGAACACTGAAGCTTTCTTT.